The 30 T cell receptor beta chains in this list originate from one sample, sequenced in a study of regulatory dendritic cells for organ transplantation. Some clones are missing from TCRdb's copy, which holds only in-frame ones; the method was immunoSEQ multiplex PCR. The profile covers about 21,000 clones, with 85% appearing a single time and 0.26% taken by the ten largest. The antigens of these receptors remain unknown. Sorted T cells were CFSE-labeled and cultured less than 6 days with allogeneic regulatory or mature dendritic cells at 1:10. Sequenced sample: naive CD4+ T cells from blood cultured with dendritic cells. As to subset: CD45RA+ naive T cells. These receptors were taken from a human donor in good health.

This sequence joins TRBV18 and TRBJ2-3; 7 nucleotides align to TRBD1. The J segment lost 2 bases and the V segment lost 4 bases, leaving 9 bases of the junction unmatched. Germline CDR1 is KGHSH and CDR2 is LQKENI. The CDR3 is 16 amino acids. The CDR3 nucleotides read TGTGCCAGCTCACGGATCGACAGGGCCCTCACAGATACGCAGTATTTT. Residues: CASSRIDRALTDTQYF.

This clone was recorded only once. In DNA form, the CDR3 reads TGCGCCAGCAGCTTAACCCCGCTAGCGGGAGGGCCAGGTACGCAGTATTTT. It specifies CASSLTPLAGGPGTQYF. The V gene is TRBV5-1, the J gene TRBJ2-3; 12 bases are shared with TRBD2. The CDR3 runs to 17 residues. V was pared by 2 bases and J by 8 bases, with 12 bases of the junction left unmatched. Germline CDR1 reads SGHRS; CDR2 reads YFSETQ.

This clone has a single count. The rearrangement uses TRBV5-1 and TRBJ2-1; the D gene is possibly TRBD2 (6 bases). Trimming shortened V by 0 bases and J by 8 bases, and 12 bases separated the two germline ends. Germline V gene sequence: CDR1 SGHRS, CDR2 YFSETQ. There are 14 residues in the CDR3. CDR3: CASSLVGGRDEQFF. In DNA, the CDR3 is TGCGCCAGCAGCTTGGTCGGGGGAAGGGATGAGCAGTTCTTC.

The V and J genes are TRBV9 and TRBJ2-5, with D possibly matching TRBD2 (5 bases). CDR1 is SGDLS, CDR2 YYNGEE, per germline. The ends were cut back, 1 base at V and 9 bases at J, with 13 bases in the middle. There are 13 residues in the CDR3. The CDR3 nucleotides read TGTGCCAGCAGCGTAACTCCGGCCGGGGCCCAGTACTTC. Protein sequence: CASSVTPAGAQYF.

The CDR3 coding sequence is TGTGCCAGCAGTAGGGAACTAGACAGGGGTACTGAAGCTTTCTTT. Translating gives CASSRELDRGTEAFF. The chain employs TRBV6-5 and TRBJ1-1; 8 positions match TRBD1. V was pared by 5 bases and J by 5 bases, with 10 bases of the junction left unmatched. This CDR3 has 15 residues. The germline V gene encodes CDR1 MNHEY and CDR2 SVGAGI.

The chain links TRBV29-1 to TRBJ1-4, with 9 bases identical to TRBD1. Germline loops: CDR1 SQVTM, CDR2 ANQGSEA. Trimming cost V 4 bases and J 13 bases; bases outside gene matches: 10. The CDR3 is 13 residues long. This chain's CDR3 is CSVAGQGIQGLFF. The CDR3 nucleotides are TGCAGCGTTGCGGGACAGGGTATCCAAGGACTGTTTTTT.

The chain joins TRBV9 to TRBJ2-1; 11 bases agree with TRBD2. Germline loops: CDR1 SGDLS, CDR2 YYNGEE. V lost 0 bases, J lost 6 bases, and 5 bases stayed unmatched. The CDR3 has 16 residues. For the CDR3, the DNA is TGTGCCAGCAGCGTAGGTCTAGCGGGGGGCCTCAATGAGCAGTTCTTC. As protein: CASSVGLAGGLNEQFF. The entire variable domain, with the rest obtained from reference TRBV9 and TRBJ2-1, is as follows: DSGVTQTPKHLITATGQRVTLRCSPRSGDLSVYWYQQSLDQGLQFLIQYYNGEERAKGNILERFSAQQFPDLHSELNLSSLELGDSALYFCASSVGLAGGLNEQFFGPGTRLTVL.

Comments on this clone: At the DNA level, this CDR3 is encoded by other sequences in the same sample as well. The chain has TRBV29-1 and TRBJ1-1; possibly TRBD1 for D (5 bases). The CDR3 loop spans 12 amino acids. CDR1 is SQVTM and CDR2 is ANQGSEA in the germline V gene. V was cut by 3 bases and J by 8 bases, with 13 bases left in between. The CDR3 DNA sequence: TGCAGCGTTGAGGCCGGGGCTTCCGAAGCTTTCTTT. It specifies CSVEAGASEAFF. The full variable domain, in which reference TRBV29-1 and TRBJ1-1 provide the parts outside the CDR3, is SAVISQKPSRDICQRGTSLTIQCQVDSQVTMMFWYRQQPGQSLTLIATANQGSEATYESGFVIDKFPISRPNLTFSTLTVSNMSPEDSSIYLCSVEAGASEAFFGQGTRLTVV.

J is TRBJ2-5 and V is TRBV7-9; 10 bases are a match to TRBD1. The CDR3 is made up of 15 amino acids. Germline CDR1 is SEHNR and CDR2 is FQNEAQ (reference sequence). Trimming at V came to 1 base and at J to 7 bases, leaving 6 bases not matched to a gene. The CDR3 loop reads CASSLVYGTGVTQYF. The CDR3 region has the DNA TGTGCCAGCAGCTTAGTTTACGGGACAGGGGTGACCCAGTACTTC.

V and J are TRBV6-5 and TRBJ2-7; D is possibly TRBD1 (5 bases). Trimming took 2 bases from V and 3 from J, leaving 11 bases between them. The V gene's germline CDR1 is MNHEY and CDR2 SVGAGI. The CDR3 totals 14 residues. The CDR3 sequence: CASSYTRQYYEQYF. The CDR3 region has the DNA TGTGCCAGCAGTTACACCCGACAGTACTACGAGCAGTACTTC.

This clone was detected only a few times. This CDR3 is CAISGSDRGYSEQYF. Here the CDR3 DNA reads TGTGCCATCAGTGGGTCCGACAGGGGTTACTCCGAGCAGTACTTC. J is TRBJ2-7 and V is TRBV10-3, with 8 positions matching TRBD1. Germline CDR1 reads ENHRY; CDR2 reads SYGVKD. V shed 4 bases, J shed 6 bases, and the junction held 11 bases outside the gene matches. CDR3 length: 15 amino acids.

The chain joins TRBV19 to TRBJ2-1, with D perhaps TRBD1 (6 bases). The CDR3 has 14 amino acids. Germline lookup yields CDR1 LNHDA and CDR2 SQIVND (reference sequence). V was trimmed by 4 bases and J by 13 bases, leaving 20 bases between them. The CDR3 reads CASSSETGHRLQFF. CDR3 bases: TGTGCCAGTAGTAGTGAAACGGGACATCGCCTCCAGTTCTTC.

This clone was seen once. The CDR3 loop reads CASSPEGDANYGYTF. The CDR3 DNA follows: TGTGCCAGCTCACCCGAGGGGGACGCTAACTATGGCTACACCTTC. This chain links TRBV18 with TRBJ1-2; tentatively, D is TRBD1 (6 bases). Germline-derived CDR1 and CDR2 are KGHSH and LQKENI. Trimming took off 3 bases at V and 0 bases at J, with 11 bases between the two ends. The CDR3 sequence is 15 residues long.

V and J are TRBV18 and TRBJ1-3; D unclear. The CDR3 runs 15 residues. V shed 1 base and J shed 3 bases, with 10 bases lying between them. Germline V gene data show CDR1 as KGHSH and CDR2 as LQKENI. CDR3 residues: CASSPQGPLGNTIYF. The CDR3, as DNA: TGTGCCAGCTCACCACAAGGGCCACTTGGAAACACCATATATTTT.

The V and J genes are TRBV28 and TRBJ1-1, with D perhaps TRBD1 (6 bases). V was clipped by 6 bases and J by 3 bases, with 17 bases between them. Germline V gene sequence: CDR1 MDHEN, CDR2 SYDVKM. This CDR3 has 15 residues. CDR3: CASSPSSGAYTEAFF. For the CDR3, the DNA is TGTGCCAGCAGCCCAAGTTCAGGGGCTTACACTGAAGCTTTCTTT.

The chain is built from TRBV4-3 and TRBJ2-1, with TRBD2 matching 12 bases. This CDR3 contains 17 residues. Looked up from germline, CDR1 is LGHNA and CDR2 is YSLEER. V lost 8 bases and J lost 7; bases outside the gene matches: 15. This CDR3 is CASGVLTSGSLLNEQFF. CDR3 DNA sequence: TGCGCCAGCGGGGTCTTGACTAGCGGGAGCCTCCTGAATGAGCAGTTCTTC.

The CDR3 loop reads CASSHRGLATDTQYF. CDR3 nucleotides: TGCGCCAGCAGCCACAGGGGACTAGCCACAGATACGCAGTATTTT. This rearrangement joins TRBV4-1 to TRBJ2-3; 9 bases are a match to TRBD2. The germline gives CDR1 MGHRA, CDR2 YSYEKL. With V trimmed by 3 bases and J by 2 bases, 3 bases remained unmatched. This CDR3 has 15 residues.

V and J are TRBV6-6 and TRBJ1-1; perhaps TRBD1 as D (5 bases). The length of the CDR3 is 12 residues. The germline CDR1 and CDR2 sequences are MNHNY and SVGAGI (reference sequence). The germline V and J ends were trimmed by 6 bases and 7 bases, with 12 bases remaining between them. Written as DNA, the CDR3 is TGTGCCAGCAGACTCGACAGCAGTGAAGCTTTCTTT. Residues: CASRLDSSEAFF.

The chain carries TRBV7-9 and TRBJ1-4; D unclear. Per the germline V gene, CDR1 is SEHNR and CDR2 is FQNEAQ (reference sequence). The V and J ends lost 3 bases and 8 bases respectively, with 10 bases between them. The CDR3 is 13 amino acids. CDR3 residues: CASSFDRTEKLFF. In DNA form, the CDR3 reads TGTGCCAGCAGCTTCGACCGAACCGAAAAACTGTTTTTT.

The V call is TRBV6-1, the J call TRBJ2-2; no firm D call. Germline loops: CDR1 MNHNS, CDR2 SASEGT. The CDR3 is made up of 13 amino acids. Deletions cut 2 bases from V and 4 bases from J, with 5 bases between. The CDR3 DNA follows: TGTGCCAGCAGTGAACTCGGCACCGGGGAGCTGTTTTTT. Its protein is CASSELGTGELFF.

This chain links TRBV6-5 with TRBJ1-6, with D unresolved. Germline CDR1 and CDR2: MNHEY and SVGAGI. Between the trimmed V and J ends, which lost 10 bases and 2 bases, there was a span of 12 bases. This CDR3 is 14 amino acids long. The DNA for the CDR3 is TGTGCCACACTCACGAAGGCCTATAATTCACCCCTCCACTTT. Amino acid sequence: CATLTKAYNSPLHF.

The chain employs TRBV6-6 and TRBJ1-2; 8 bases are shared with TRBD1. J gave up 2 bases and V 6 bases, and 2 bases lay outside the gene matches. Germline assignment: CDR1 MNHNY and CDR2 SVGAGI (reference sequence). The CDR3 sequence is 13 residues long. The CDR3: CASRTGDNYGYTF. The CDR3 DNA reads TGTGCCAGCAGGACAGGGGACAACTATGGCTACACCTTC.

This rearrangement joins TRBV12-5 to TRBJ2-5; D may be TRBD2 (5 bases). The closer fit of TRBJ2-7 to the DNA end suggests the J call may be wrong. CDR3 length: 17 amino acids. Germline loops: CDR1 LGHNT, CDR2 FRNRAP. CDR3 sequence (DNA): TGTGCTAGTGGCACCCCCCGCAAAACTAGTTTCGCCTACGAGCAGTACTTC. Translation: CASGTPRKTSFAYEQYF.

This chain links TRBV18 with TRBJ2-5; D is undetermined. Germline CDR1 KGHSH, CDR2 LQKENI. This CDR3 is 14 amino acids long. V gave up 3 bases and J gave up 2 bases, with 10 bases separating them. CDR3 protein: CASSPTTIQETQYF. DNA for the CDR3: TGTGCCAGCTCACCGACAACGATTCAAGAGACCCAGTACTTC.

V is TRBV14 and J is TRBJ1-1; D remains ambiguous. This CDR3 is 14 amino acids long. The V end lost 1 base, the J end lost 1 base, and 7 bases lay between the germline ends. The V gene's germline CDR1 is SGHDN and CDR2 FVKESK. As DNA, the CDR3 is TGTGCCAGCAGCCAAGTGTCCAGGAACACTGAAGCTTTCTTT. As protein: CASSQVSRNTEAFF.

The CDR3 region is CASSYGAVRYEQYF. As DNA, the CDR3 is TGTGCCAGCAGTTACGGGGCTGTTCGGTACGAGCAGTACTTC. The J gene is TRBJ2-7, the V gene TRBV6-6; tentatively, D is TRBD1 (5 bases). The V gene's germline CDR1 is MNHNY and CDR2 SVGAGI (reference sequence). This CDR3 is 14 amino acids long. V was shortened by 2 bases and J by 4 bases, with 12 bases between the two germline ends.

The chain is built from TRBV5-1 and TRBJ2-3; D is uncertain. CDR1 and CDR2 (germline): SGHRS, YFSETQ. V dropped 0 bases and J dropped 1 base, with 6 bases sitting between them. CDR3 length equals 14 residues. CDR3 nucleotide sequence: TGCGCCAGCAGCTTGGTTCAGGGCACAGATACGCAGTATTTT. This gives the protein CASSLVQGTDTQYF.

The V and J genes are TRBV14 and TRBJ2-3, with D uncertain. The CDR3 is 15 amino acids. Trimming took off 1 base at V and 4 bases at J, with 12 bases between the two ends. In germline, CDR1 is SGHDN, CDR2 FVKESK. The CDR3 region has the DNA TGTGCCAGCAGCCAAGTAGTAGCAGCACCAGATACGCAGTATTTT. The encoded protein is CASSQVVAAPDTQYF.

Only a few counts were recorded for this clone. The CDR3, as DNA: TGTGCCAGCATCAGGGCCCACTCTGGAAACACCATATATTTT. Translating gives CASIRAHSGNTIYF. This chain joins TRBV6-6 and TRBJ1-3; perhaps TRBD1 as D (5 bases). The CDR3 sequence is 14 residues long. V gave up 7 bases and J gave up 0 bases, with 10 bases separating them. The germline gives CDR1 MNHNY, CDR2 SVGAGI (reference sequence).

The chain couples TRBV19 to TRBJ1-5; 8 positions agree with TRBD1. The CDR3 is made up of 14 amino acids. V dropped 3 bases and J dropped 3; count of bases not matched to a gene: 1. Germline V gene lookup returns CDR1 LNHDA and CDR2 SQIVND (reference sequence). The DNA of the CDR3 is TGTGCCAGTAGTATGGGACAGGCCAATCAGCCCCAGCATTTT. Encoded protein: CASSMGQANQPQHF.